Shown below are 17 T cell receptor beta chains from a single sample sequenced in a study of blood T cells in healthy people across ages. For the second PCR, which ran for roughly 7 to 11 cycles, a sample-barcoded 5' primer and a J-beta primer mix were used. Via MiXCR, TCRdb re-called the 5' RACE reads, giving one row per CDR3 protein. Altogether around 1.5 million distinct CDR3 sequences are present, 42% being singletons, with the ten largest covering 6.5% to 10%. Material: blood. These TCRs come from a woman younger than 30 in good health.

This clonotype was counted only a few times. The chain employs TRBV15 and TRBJ2-3; TRBD2 agrees at 10 bases. CDR1 and CDR2 from the germline V gene are LNHNV and YYDKDF (reference sequence). The junction had 10 bases not matched to a gene; V was cut back by 7 bases and J by 6 bases. The CDR3 is 15 amino acids. The DNA of the CDR3 is TGTGCCACCATGCGTGGGCTAGCGGGAGTGGATACGCAGTATTTT. As protein: CATMRGLAGVDTQYF.

This clonotype came up a few times. CDR3 bases: TGCAGCGTTGACGAGTCCGAGGATGGGTCCTACGAGCAGTACTTC. Encoded protein: CSVDESEDGSYEQYF. The V call is TRBV29-1, the J call TRBJ2-7; D remains unclear. The CDR3 is made up of 15 amino acids. V was trimmed by 3 bases and J by 1 base, leaving 16 bases between them. In germline, CDR1 is SQVTM, CDR2 ANQGSEA.

The chain uses TRBV5-1 and TRBJ2-1; 13 nucleotides agree with TRBD2. The J call is in doubt because the DNA end fits TRBJ2-7 better. Germline CDR1 is SGHRS and CDR2 is YFSETQ. This CDR3 is 20 amino acids long. This chain's CDR3 is CASSWTGGTSGTSSYNEQYF. The CDR3 DNA reads as TGCGCCAGCAGCTGGACAGGGGGGACTAGCGGGACGAGCTCCTACAATGAGCAGTACTTC.

This clonotype appeared a few times. The chain joins TRBV10-3 to TRBJ2-7; tentative D call: TRBD2 (6 bases). The germline CDR1 and CDR2 sequences are ENHRY and SYGVKD. Deletions cut 2 bases from V and 7 bases from J, with 9 bases between. The CDR3 contains 12 residues. CDR3 loop: CAISEGRPEQYF. CDR3 nucleotides: TGTGCCATCAGTGAGGGGAGGCCGGAGCAGTACTTC.

The gene calls are TRBV7-9 and TRBJ2-3, with D unresolved. The CDR3 runs 12 residues. The germline V and J ends were trimmed by 8 bases and 6 bases, with 12 bases remaining between them. Germline values: CDR1 SEHNR, CDR2 FQNEAQ (reference sequence). The CDR3 sequence is CASGYLGDTQYF. In DNA, the CDR3 is TGTGCCAGCGGCTACCTCGGGGATACGCAGTATTTT. The variable domain in full, with the rest retrieved from reference TRBV7-9 and TRBJ2-3, is DTGVSQNPRHKITKRGQNVTFRCDPISEHNRLYWYRQTLGQGPEFLTYFQNEAQLEKSRLLSDRFSAERPKGSFSTLEIQRTEQGDSAMYLCASGYLGDTQYFGPGTRLTVL.

This clonotype was seen more than once but under ten times. The chain links TRBV10-3 to TRBJ2-2; 8 bases are shared with TRBD2. This CDR3 is 13 amino acids long. CDR1 and CDR2 from the germline V gene are ENHRY and SYGVKD. V gave up 10 bases and J gave up 3 bases; unmatched junction bases: 4. Here the CDR3 reads CATGREDTGELFF. Here the CDR3 DNA reads TGTGCCACCGGGAGGGAGGACACCGGGGAGCTGTTTTTT.

The chain carries TRBV7-2 and TRBJ2-1, with 9 bases matching TRBD2. Germline lookup yields CDR1 SGHTA and CDR2 FQGNSA. The V and J ends lost 1 base and 9 bases, in that order; junction bases with no gene match: 10. The CDR3 is made up of 16 amino acids. DNA of the CDR3: TGTGCCAGCAGCTTAGGCGTAGCGGGAGCCGCCGTTGAGCAGTTCTTC. It codes for CASSLGVAGAAVEQFF.

This clonotype came up a few times. In DNA form, the CDR3 reads TGCGCCAGCAGCTCCCAGACTTTCACAGATACGCAGTATTTT. This encodes CASSSQTFTDTQYF. The chain links TRBV5-1 to TRBJ2-3; no clear D. Germline assignment: CDR1 SGHRS and CDR2 YFSETQ. CDR3 length: 14 amino acids. V was cut by 3 bases and J by 2 bases, with 10 bases left in between.

This clonotype has just a few counts. V gene TRBV7-9 combines with J gene TRBJ2-7, with TRBD2 as a possible D gene (7 bases). Germline lookup yields CDR1 SEHNR and CDR2 FQNEAQ (reference sequence). The length of the CDR3 is 18 residues. Trimming removed 1 base from V and 2 bases from J, with 21 bases in between. Here the CDR3 DNA reads TGTGCCAGCAGCTTAGTGGGGGGCCTAGCGGACGATCCCTACGAGCAGTACTTC. Protein: CASSLVGGLADDPYEQYF.

The chain uses TRBV13 and TRBJ1-6; weak D call: TRBD1 (6 bases). V was clipped by 5 bases and J by 6 bases, with 11 bases between them. The germline gives CDR1 PRHDT, CDR2 FYEKMQ (reference sequence). The CDR3 sequence is 14 residues long. The CDR3 DNA reads TGTGCCAGCAGCCCATCGGACAGTAATTCACCCCTCCACTTT. Translating it yields CASSPSDSNSPLHF.

CDR3 amino acids: CSARPGPRNEQYF. The CDR3 nucleotides are TGCAGTGCTAGGCCCGGGCCCAGGAATGAGCAGTACTTC. The chain joins TRBV20-1 to TRBJ2-5; no reliable D call. The CDR3 covers 13 residues. V was shortened by 3 bases and J by 11 bases, with 19 bases between the two germline ends. CDR1 and CDR2 (germline): DFQATT, SNEGSKA (reference sequence).

This clonotype was seen a few times. V gene TRBV29-1 combines with J gene TRBJ1-1; D gene ambiguous. Germline V lookup: CDR1 SQVTM, CDR2 ANQGSEA. CDR3 size: 11 residues. The CDR3 loop reads CSGEAGTEAFF. CDR3 coding DNA: TGCAGTGGCGAGGCTGGGACTGAAGCTTTCTTT.

J is TRBJ2-2 and V is TRBV5-1; D remains ambiguous. The CDR3 is 16 amino acids. Trimming left V 0 bases short and J 2 bases short, with 11 bases between. From germline, CDR1 is SGHRS and CDR2 YFSETQ. The DNA of the CDR3 is TGCGCCAGCAGCTTGGGACCAGCCCAAAACACCGGGGAGCTGTTTTTT. Its protein is CASSLGPAQNTGELFF.

The chain is built from TRBV30 and TRBJ1-1; tentative D call: TRBD1 (5 bases). Per germline, CDR1 GTSNPN and CDR2 SVGIG (reference sequence). Trimming left V 4 bases short and J 6 bases short, with 18 bases between. The CDR3 has 14 amino acids. The CDR3 loop reads CAWTRDAEHAEAFF. CDR3 bases: TGTGCCTGGACCAGGGACGCAGAACACGCTGAAGCTTTCTTT.

This clonotype was counted a few times. This chain links TRBV24-1 with TRBJ2-1; TRBD1 matches at 9 bases. The length of the CDR3 is 14 residues. With V trimmed by 6 bases and J by 3 bases, 2 bases remained unmatched. The germline V gene has CDR1 KGHDR and CDR2 SFDVKD. The CDR3 bases are TGTGCCACCAGTAAGACAGGGGGCTACAATGAGCAGTTCTTC. It codes for CATSKTGGYNEQFF.

The chain couples TRBV5-1 to TRBJ1-1; 12 bases match TRBD1. There are 18 residues in the CDR3. Germline values: CDR1 SGHRS, CDR2 YFSETQ. Unmatched junction bases numbered 6, after V lost 0 bases and J lost 0 bases. The CDR3: CASSLGGQGAGLNTEAFF. Written as DNA, the CDR3 is TGCGCCAGCAGCTTGGGGGGACAGGGGGCAGGATTGAACACTGAAGCTTTCTTT.

This clonotype showed up just once. V is TRBV6-1 and J is TRBJ2-7; D is uncertain. Trimming shortened V by 3 bases and J by 2 bases, and 11 bases separated the two germline ends. The germline V gene encodes CDR1 MNHNS and CDR2 SASEGT. This CDR3 has 14 amino acids. CDR3 coding DNA: TGTGCCAGCAGTGATGGACGGTACACCTACGAGCAGTACTTC. This translates into CASSDGRYTYEQYF.